This T cell receptor beta chain came from a study of T cell responses to AZD1222 COVID-19 vaccine. Study summary: Timing groups of about 4 and about 12 weeks for second doses were pooled. Study-wide findings and caveats: After the peak T cell response, and only then, were repertoires sampled.

CDR1 GTSNPN and CDR2 SVGIG come from the germline V gene (reference sequence). The V end lost 3 bases, the J end lost 5 bases, and 7 bases lay between the germline ends. This CDR3 contains 11 residues. With regard to this clone: What it recognizes is unknown.

This table comes from immunoSEQ multiplex PCR, and its TCRdb copy is limited to in-frame clones, with some not included. This table holds 150,000 to 200,000 clones, approximately 95% found once. The rearrangement uses TRBV30 and TRBJ1-2; the D is unclear. This specimen was peripheral blood, taken on day 0 of AZD1222 vaccination. This receptor was taken from an adult in good health. The CDR3 coding sequence is TGTGCCTGGAGCAACGCGTATGGCTACACCTTC. Its protein is CAWSNAYGYTF.